This TCR beta chain was observed in a study of blood T cells in healthy people across ages. Study overall: About one barcoded TCR beta cDNA was captured per two T cells. Overall study results and limits: Unknown CMV status may confound age-related changes in expanded clones. Higher diversity and more naive CD4+ cells were features of long-lived donors, compared to aged donors.

Details on this clonotype: The antigen is not known. Being one base from a much bigger clone, this may be a read error.

Germline V lookup: CDR1 LGHNA, CDR2 YNFKEQ. CDR3 size: 16 residues. V shed 0 bases, J shed 11 bases, and the junction held 15 bases outside the gene matches. Primed by a sample-barcoded 5' primer and a J-beta primer mix, a second PCR proceeded for about 6 to 11 cycles. TCRdb ran MiXCR on the 5' RACE reads and lists one entry per CDR3 protein. The sample lists about 1.5 million distinct CDR3 sequences; about 40% were seen once. The rearrangement joins TRBV4-2 to TRBJ2-5, with 7 bases aligning to TRBD2. Sequencing input: blood. This TCR was sampled from a woman under 30 in good health. The DNA of the CDR3 is TGTGCCAGCAGCCAAGATCGACTAGCCCGGTTGTACGGGCAGTACTTC. Its translation is CASSQDRLARLYGQYF.